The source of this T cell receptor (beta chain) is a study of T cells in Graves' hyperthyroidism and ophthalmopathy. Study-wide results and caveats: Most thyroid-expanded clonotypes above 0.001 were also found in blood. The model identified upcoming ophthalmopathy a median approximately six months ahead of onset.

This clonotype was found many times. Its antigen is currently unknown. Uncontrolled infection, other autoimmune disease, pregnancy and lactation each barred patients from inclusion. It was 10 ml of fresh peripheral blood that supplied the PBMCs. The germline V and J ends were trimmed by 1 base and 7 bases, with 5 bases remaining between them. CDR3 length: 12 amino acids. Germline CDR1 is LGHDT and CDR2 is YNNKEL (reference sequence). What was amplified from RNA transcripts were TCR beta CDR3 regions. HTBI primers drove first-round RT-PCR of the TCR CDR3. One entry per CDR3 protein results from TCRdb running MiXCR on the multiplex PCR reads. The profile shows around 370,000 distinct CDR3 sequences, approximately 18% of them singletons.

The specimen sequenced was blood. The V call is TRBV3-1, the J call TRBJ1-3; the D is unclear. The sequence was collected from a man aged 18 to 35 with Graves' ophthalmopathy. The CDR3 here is CASSQVGNTIYF. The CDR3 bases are TGTGCCAGCAGCCAAGTGGGTAACACCATATATTTT.